This is a list of T cell receptor beta chains from one sample in a study of T cell responses to AZD1222 COVID-19 vaccine. Clones were sequenced by immunoSEQ multiplex PCR, and TCRdb holds only the in-frame ones, with some missing. Seen here are under 150,000 clones, around 90% observed once, and the top ten hold 1.6%. The material sequenced was peripheral blood, taken 28 days after the second AZD1222 dose. Receptors were obtained from an adult who received the AZD1222 COVID-19 vaccine. Both conserved end residues are part of each CDR3.

v_gene	j_gene	len	CDR3aa
TRBV5-4	TRBJ2-3	16	CASRIGGRENTDTQYF
TRBV21-1	TRBJ2-2	14	CASRGAEGAGELFF
TRBV20-1	TRBJ1-2	10	CSAIRGGYTF
TRBV19	TRBJ2-6	17	CASSTGTGDSGANVLTF
TRBV29-1	TRBJ1-1	14	CSVSRGEGNTEAFF
TRBV6-5	TRBJ2-7	14	CASTRRGGDYEQYF
TRBV18	TRBJ2-7	15	CASSPLPGTDYEQYF
TRBV5-4	TRBJ1-4	13	CASSPGQGGKLFF
TRBV7-2	TRBJ2-7	16	CASSWSSGSSSYEQYF
TRBV7-3	TRBJ1-1	17	CASSHGTSRIKNTEAFF
TRBV2	TRBJ1-5	14	CASSEGQGNQPQHF
TRBV11-2	TRBJ1-3	14	CASSLGVRADTIYF
TRBV7-8	TRBJ1-5	15	CASSTGTAGNQPQHF
TRBV24-1	TRBJ2-2	16	CATSDPTGTVTGELFF
TRBV5-1	TRBJ2-3	17	CASSLPTSGVSTDTQYF
TRBV7-9	TRBJ1-1	14	CASSFNTVNTEAFF
TRBV10-3	TRBJ1-6	14	CAISLGTGGSPLHF
TRBV19	TRBJ1-6	14	CASRMGGHNSPLHF
TRBV10-3	TRBJ2-5	14	CAISEREVGETQYF
TRBV27	TRBJ1-3	14	CAPWALALGNTIYF
TRBV5-1	TRBJ1-1	19	CASSSEPRSWDKPNTEAFF
TRBV5-1	TRBJ1-1	14	CASSLEPRNTEAFF
TRBV30	TRBJ1-1	13	CAWSVGGQAEAFF
TRBV10-3	TRBJ1-4	14	CAISERETNEKLFF
TRBV27	TRBJ1-2	13	CASSLTGPYGYTF
TRBV4-2	TRBJ1-3	15	CASSQDRGLGNTIYF
TRBV5-6	TRBJ2-1	16	CASSPGTVRSYNEQFF
TRBV6-5	TRBJ1-2	13	CASSKQGGYGYTF
TRBV7-2	TRBJ2-3	15	CASSSPGQGGDTQYF
TRBV15	TRBJ2-1	18	CATSRVSSERESHNEQFF
TRBV9	TRBJ1-2	12	CASRIRVQGYTF
TRBV6-5	TRBJ1-2	16	CASSYSAGRGRGGYTF
TRBV4-3	TRBJ1-1	15	CASSQGEGVNTEAFF
TRBV19	TRBJ2-1	13	CASSNLINNEQFF
TRBV27	TRBJ1-5	15	CASRRGAGDHQPQHF
TRBV5-6	TRBJ2-1	15	CASSLLGSSYNEQFF
TRBV19	TRBJ2-6	18	CASSMGRVAQTGANVLTF
TRBV27	TRBJ1-5	14	CASGAQGENQPQHF
TRBV10-3	TRBJ1-5	14	CAISGGVSNQPQHF
TRBV30	TRBJ2-7	11	CAWDAVYEQYF
TRBV28	TRBJ2-3	16	CASTPGESASTDTQYF
TRBV6-5	TRBJ1-2	13	CASGRGGADGYTF
TRBV7-6	TRBJ2-6	19	CASSLTRTLGRPGANVLTF
TRBV7-9	TRBJ1-2	13	CASSNRDRTFWTF
TRBV19	TRBJ1-1	13	CASSRGFGAEAFF
TRBV29-1	TRBJ2-1	13	CSVGVAGVGEQFF
TRBV28	TRBJ2-7	14	CASSLAGGAYEQYF
TRBV19	TRBJ2-7	14	CASSPGTGIYEQYF
TRBV2	TRBJ1-2	14	CASSDPGQNYGYTF
TRBV5-1	TRBJ1-1	16	CASSWGPGRENTEAFF
TRBV12-3/TRBV12-4	TRBJ1-5	13	CASSGGTDQPQHF
TRBV4-3	TRBJ2-1	17	CASSQDLASGSYNEQFF
TRBV29-1	TRBJ2-1	14	CSAVGGTSYNEQFF
TRBV19	TRBJ1-4	11	CASSAREKLFF
TRBV11-3	TRBJ1-1	11	CASSSGATTFF
TRBV7-2	TRBJ2-2	16	CASSLALAGYTGELFF
TRBV16	TRBJ1-6	14	CASSPQGVNSPLHF
TRBV15	TRBJ2-5	15	CATRGPGTTIETQYF
TRBV6-5	TRBJ2-1	15	CASRLQGFAYNEQFF
TRBV18	TRBJ1-1	14	CASSPGAGGTEAFF